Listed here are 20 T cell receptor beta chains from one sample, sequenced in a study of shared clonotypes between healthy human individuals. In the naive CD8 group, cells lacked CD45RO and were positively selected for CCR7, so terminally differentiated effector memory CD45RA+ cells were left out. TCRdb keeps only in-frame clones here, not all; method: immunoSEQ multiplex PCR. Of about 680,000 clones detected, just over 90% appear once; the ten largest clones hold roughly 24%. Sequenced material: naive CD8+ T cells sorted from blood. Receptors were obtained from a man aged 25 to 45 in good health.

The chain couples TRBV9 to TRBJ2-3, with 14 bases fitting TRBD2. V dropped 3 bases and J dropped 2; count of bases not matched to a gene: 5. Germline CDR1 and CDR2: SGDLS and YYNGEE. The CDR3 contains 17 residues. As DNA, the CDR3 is TGTGCCAGCAGCGACCGGACTAGCGGGAGGAACACAGATACGCAGTATTTT. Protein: CASSDRTSGRNTDTQYF.

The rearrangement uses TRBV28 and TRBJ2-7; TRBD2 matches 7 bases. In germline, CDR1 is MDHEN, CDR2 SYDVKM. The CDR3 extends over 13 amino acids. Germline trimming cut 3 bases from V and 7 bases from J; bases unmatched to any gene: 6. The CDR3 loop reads CASSFGDYEEQYF. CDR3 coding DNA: TGTGCCAGCAGTTTCGGGGACTACGAGGAGCAGTACTTC. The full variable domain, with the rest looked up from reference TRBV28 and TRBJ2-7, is DVKVTQSSRYLVKRTGEKVFLECVQDMDHENMFWYRQDPGLGLRLIYFSYDVKMKEKGDIPEGYSVSREKKERFSLILESASTNQTSMYLCASSFGDYEEQYFGPGTRLTVT.

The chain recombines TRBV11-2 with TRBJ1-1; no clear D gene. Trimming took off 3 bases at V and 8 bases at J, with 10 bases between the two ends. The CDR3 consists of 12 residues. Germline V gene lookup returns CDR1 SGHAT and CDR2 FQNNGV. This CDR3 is CASSFSDPEAFF. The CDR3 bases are TGTGCCAGCAGCTTCTCGGATCCAGAAGCTTTCTTT.

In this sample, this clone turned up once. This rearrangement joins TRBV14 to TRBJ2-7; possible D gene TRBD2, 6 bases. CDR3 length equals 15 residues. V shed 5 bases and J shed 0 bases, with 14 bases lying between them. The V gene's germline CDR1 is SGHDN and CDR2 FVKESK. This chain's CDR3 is CASSVYGGPSYEQYF. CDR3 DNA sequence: TGTGCCAGCAGCGTTTACGGGGGTCCCTCCTACGAGCAGTACTTC.

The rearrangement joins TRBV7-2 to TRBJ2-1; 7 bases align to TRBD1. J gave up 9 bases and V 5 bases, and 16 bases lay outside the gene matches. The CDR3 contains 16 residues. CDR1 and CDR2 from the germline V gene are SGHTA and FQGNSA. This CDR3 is CASSVPRDSSLFEQFF. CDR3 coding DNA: TGTGCCAGCAGCGTACCTCGGGACAGTTCTTTATTTGAGCAGTTCTTC.

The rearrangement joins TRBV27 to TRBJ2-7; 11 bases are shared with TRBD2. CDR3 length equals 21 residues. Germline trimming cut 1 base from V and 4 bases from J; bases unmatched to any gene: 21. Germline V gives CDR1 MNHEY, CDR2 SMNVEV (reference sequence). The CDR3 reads CASSLWGGSDSGRAPLYEQYF. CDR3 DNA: TGTGCCAGCAGTTTATGGGGAGGATCTGATAGCGGGAGGGCCCCGCTTTACGAGCAGTACTTC.

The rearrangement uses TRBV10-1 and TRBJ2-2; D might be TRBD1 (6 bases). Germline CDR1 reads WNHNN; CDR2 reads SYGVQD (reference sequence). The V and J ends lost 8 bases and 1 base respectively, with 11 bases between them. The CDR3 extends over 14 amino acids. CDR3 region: CASGAGVNTGELFF. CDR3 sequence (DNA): TGCGCCAGCGGGGCAGGGGTGAACACCGGGGAGCTGTTTTTT.

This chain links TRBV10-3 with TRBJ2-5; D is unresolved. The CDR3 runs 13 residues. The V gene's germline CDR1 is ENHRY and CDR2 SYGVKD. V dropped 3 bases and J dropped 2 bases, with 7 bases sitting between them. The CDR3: CAISDGSQETQYF. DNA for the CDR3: TGTGCCATCAGTGATGGGTCACAAGAGACCCAGTACTTC.

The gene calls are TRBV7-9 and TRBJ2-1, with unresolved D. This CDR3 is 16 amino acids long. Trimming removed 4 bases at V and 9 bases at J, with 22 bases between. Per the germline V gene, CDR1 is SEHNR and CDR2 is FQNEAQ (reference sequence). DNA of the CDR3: TGTGCCAGCAGCTGCCCGGAGCCCATTCCTCTTTGTGAGCAGTTCTTC. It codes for CASSCPEPIPLCEQFF.

CDR3 nucleotide sequence: TGCAGCGTCAGGGCGGGGAGGACTGAAGCTTTCTTT. The encoded protein is CSVRAGRTEAFF. V usage is TRBV29-1 and J usage is TRBJ1-1; D might be TRBD1 (5 bases). The CDR3 covers 12 residues. V dropped 6 bases and J dropped 5 bases, with 13 bases sitting between them. Germline V gene data show CDR1 as SQVTM and CDR2 as ANQGSEA.

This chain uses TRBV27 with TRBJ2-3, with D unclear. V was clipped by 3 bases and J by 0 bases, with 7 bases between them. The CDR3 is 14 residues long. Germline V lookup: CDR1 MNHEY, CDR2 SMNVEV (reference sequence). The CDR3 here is CASSFVPSTDTQYF. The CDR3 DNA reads TGTGCCAGCAGTTTCGTTCCTAGCACAGATACGCAGTATTTT.

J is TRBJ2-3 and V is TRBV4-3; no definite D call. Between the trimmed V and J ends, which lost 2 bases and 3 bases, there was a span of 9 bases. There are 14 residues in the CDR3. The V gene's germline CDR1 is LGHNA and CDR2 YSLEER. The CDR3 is CASSQFWGTDTQYF. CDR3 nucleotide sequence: TGCGCCAGCAGCCAATTCTGGGGAACAGATACGCAGTATTTT.

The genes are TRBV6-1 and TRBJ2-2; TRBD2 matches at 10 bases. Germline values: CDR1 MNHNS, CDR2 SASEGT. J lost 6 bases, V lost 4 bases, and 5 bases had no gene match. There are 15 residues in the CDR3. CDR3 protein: CASSGLAGEPGELFF. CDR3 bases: TGTGCCAGCAGTGGGCTAGCGGGAGAACCCGGGGAGCTGTTTTTT.

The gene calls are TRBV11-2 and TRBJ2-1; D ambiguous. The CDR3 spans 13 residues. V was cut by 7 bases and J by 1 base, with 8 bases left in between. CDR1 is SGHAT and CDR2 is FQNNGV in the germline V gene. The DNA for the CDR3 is TGTGCCAGCAAACGCTCTTCCTACAATGAGCAGTTCTTC. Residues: CASKRSSYNEQFF.

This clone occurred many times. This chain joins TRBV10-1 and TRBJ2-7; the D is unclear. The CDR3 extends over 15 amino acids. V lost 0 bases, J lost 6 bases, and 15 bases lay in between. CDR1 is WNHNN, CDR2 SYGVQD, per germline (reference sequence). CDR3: CASSESVGRAGEQYF. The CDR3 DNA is TGCGCCAGCAGTGAGTCCGTGGGCCGCGCTGGCGAGCAGTACTTC.

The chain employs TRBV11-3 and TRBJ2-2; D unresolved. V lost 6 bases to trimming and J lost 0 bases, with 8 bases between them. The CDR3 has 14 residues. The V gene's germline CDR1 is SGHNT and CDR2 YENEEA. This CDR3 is CASSQYSNTGELFF. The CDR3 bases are TGTGCCAGCAGTCAGTACTCGAACACCGGGGAGCTGTTTTTT.

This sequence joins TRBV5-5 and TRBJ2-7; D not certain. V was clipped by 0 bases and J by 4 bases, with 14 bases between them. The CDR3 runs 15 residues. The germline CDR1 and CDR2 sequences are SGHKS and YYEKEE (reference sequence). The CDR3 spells CASSLEGLGSYEQYF. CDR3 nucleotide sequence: TGTGCCAGCAGCTTGGAGGGCCTAGGATCATACGAGCAGTACTTC.

CDR3 nucleotide sequence: TGTGCCAGCAGCTCGGGACCTCCAGGGACCTACGAGCAGTACTTC. Protein product: CASSSGPPGTYEQYF. The chain combines TRBV7-2 with TRBJ2-7; TRBD1 or TRBD2 may be the D gene (5 bases each). This CDR3 region has 15 residues. Looked up from germline, CDR1 is SGHTA and CDR2 is FQGNSA. V dropped 4 bases and J dropped 2 bases, with 15 bases sitting between them.

In nucleotides, the CDR3 is TGCGCCAGTGGTAAAGGGGATGGGGAGACCCAGTACTTC. Its translation: CASGKGDGETQYF. The genes are TRBV5-1 and TRBJ2-5; D is perhaps TRBD1 (5 bases). The CDR3 is made up of 13 amino acids. Trimming cost V 8 bases and J 5 bases, with 16 bases left between them. In germline, CDR1 is SGHRS, CDR2 YFSETQ. The full variable domain, with the rest looked up from reference TRBV5-1 and TRBJ2-5, is KAGVTQTPRYLIKTRGQQVTLSCSPISGHRSVSWYQQTPGQGLQFLFEYFSETQRNKGNFPGRFSGRQFSNSRSEMNVSTLELGDSALYLCASGKGDGETQYFGPGTRLLVL.

The CDR3 sequence: CSVATGTENIQYF. The DNA for the CDR3 is TGCAGCGTGGCGACAGGGACTGAAAACATTCAGTACTTC. The V gene is TRBV29-1, the J gene TRBJ2-4, with a tentative D call TRBD1 (7 bases). Trimming left V 6 bases short and J 5 bases short, with 14 bases between. Germline V CDR1 and CDR2: SQVTM, ANQGSEA. The CDR3 loop spans 13 amino acids.